The 14 T cell receptor beta chains below come from one sample, sequenced in a study of vaccination effects on CD4 cells after COVID-19. Their antigens remain unidentified. The protocol was immunoSEQ multiplex PCR, while the TCRdb copy is restricted to in-frame clones and leaves out a portion. Of tens of thousands of clones in the sample, just under 80% were seen once. After expansion with viral peptide pools in the ViraFEST assay, antigen-specific CD4+ T cells were sequenced. Culture proceeded for 10 days, and CD4+ T cells were then isolated. Vaccine administered to participants consisted of two doses of either BNT162b2 or mRNA-1273. The sequences come from CD4+ T cells from PBMCs cultured with HCoV-OC43 spike peptides, collected after COVID-19 vaccination. Subset noted: HCoV-OC43 spike overlapping peptide pool stimulation. Every receptor here comes from a human donor who received a COVID-19 vaccine.

This chain links TRBV10-1 with TRBJ2-5, with D unclear. CDR1 and CDR2 (germline): WNHNN, SYGVQD (reference sequence). The CDR3 is made up of 12 amino acids. V dropped 8 bases and J dropped 3 bases, with 10 bases sitting between them. The CDR3 protein is CASFGGEETQYF. The CDR3 DNA sequence: TGCGCCAGCTTCGGCGGTGAAGAGACCCAGTACTTC.

The J gene is TRBJ1-5, the V gene TRBV19; D might be TRBD1 (5 bases). This CDR3 region has 15 residues. Germline V lookup: CDR1 LNHDA, CDR2 SQIVND (reference sequence). V lost 3 bases and J 5 bases, leaving 14 bases between the germline ends. CDR3 sequence: CASSISSGGYQPQHF. In DNA, the CDR3 is TGTGCCAGTAGTATTTCGTCGGGGGGGTATCAGCCCCAGCATTTT.

The rearrangement uses TRBV2 and TRBJ2-7; D is undetermined. There are 12 residues in the CDR3. From germline, CDR1 is SNHLY and CDR2 FYNNEI. The chain's CDR3 is CASREAQTVQYV. CDR3 nucleotide sequence: TGTGCCAGCAGAGAAGCACAGACCGTGCAGTACGTC.

The chain is built from TRBV28 and TRBJ1-2; D call uncertain. The CDR3 covers 13 residues. Germline V lookup: CDR1 MDHEN, CDR2 SYDVKM. V was clipped by 6 bases and J by 0 bases, with 8 bases between them. In nucleotides, the CDR3 is TGTGCCAGCAGAACCTTTCCTAACTATGGCTACACCTTC. Its protein product is CASRTFPNYGYTF.

V and J are TRBV18 and TRBJ2-3; TRBD1 matches 8 bases. V was clipped by 6 bases and J by 0 bases; unmatched bases: 17. The V gene's germline CDR1 is KGHSH and CDR2 LQKENI. The CDR3 consists of 19 residues. DNA for the CDR3: TGTGCCAGCTCTGGTCAGGGGGCGCAGGGACCGAAAAGCACAGATACGCAGTATTTT. Protein product: CASSGQGAQGPKSTDTQYF.

This chain connects TRBV18 to TRBJ1-1; D is possibly TRBD1 (5 bases). Germline CDR1 is KGHSH and CDR2 is LQKENI. The V end lost 4 bases, the J end lost 7 bases, and 13 bases lay between the germline ends. The CDR3 contains 13 residues. CDR3 DNA: TGTGCCAGCTCACTCGGCGTAAGGGGTGAAGCTTTCTTT. This translates into CASSLGVRGEAFF. Drawing the rest from reference TRBV18 and TRBJ1-1, the complete variable domain is NAGVMQNPRHLVRRRGQEARLRCSPMKGHSHVYWYRQLPEEGLKFMVYLQKENIIDESGMPKERFSAEFPKEGPSILRIQQVVRGDSAAYFCASSLGVRGEAFFGQGTRLTVV.

The chain joins TRBV28 to TRBJ1-1; 7 bases are a match to TRBD1. Germline V gene data show CDR1 as MDHEN and CDR2 as SYDVKM. The J segment lost 5 bases and the V segment lost 6 bases, leaving 6 bases of the junction unmatched. This CDR3 contains 13 residues. The CDR3 nucleotides are TGTGCCAGCAGGCTTACAGGGGTAACTGAAGCTTTCTTT. Its protein is CASRLTGVTEAFF.

V gene TRBV18 combines with J gene TRBJ2-7, with D perhaps matching TRBD1 or TRBD2 (5 bases each). Germline assignment: CDR1 KGHSH and CDR2 LQKENI. CDR3 size: 12 residues. Deletions cut 4 bases from V and 6 bases from J, with 10 bases between. CDR3 region: CASSLQGAEQYV. CDR3 DNA sequence: TGTGCCAGCTCACTTCAGGGAGCCGAGCAGTACGTC.

V is TRBV28 and J is TRBJ1-4; the D gene is possibly TRBD1 (5 bases). In germline, CDR1 is MDHEN, CDR2 SYDVKM. Trimming took 5 bases from V and 3 from J, leaving 13 bases between them. This CDR3 contains 15 residues. This chain's CDR3 is CASSASDIPNEKLFF. The CDR3 coding sequence is TGTGCCAGCAGTGCATCGGACATCCCTAATGAAAAACTGTTTTTT.

This clone was detected a few times. The chain employs TRBV18 and TRBJ1-1; D gene uncertain. The V and J ends lost 3 bases and 0 bases respectively, with 11 bases between them. Germline V CDR1 and CDR2: KGHSH, LQKENI. The CDR3 covers 15 residues. The CDR3 nucleotides are TGTGCCAGCTCACCTTCCTTGGGAGTGAACACTGAAGCTTTCTTT. Translated: CASSPSLGVNTEAFF.

This clone was seen only a few times. The V and J genes are TRBV19 and TRBJ2-2, with 8 bases matching TRBD1. CDR1 is LNHDA and CDR2 is SQIVND in the germline V gene (reference sequence). V trimming: 3 bases; J trimming: 5 bases; junction bases outside the gene matches: 8. This CDR3 has 16 amino acids. The CDR3 region is CASSMSGGTMTGELFF. The CDR3, as DNA: TGTGCCAGTAGTATGTCAGGGGGCACGATGACCGGGGAGCTGTTTTTT.

The chain combines TRBV5-6 with TRBJ1-4; D unclear. The CDR3 extends over 14 amino acids. Trimming pared 1 base from V and 2 bases from J, leaving 6 bases between. Per the germline V gene, CDR1 is SGHDT and CDR2 is YYEEEE. The chain's CDR3 is CASSLIVTNEKLFF. Here the CDR3 DNA reads TGTGCCAGCAGCTTGATCGTGACTAATGAAAAACTGTTTTTT.

This clone was seen more than once but under ten times. The chain joins TRBV12-3 or TRBV12-4 to TRBJ1-5; D uncertain. The V gene lost 6 bases and the J gene lost 4 bases, with 10 bases spanning the gap. The CDR3 is 13 amino acids. The CDR3 DNA is TGTGCCAGCAGCCCTAACAAGAATCAGCCCCAGCATTTT. Its translation is CASSPNKNQPQHF.

The V and J genes are TRBV2 and TRBJ1-3; D gene unclear. Germline loops: CDR1 SNHLY, CDR2 FYNNEI. This CDR3 region has 13 residues. Trimming pared 4 bases from V and 2 bases from J, leaving 6 bases between. The CDR3 coding sequence is TGTGCCAGCAGTGGGGGAGCTGGAAACACCATATATTTT. As protein: CASSGGAGNTIYF.